This paragraph reports one TCR beta chain. Its antigen remains unknown. This sample is drawn from a study of beta chain features in type 1 diabetes. Notes on the study in general: The naive, central memory and Treg TCRB repertoires looked more alike in patients than they did in healthy donors. Moderately but significantly shorter TCRB CDR3s were found in Type 1 diabetes patients in all four CD4+ subsets. Any HLA effect on TCRB rearrangement was left unresolved by small sub-analyses.

V lost 3 bases, J lost 4 bases, and 7 bases stayed unmatched. The germline V gene has CDR1 SGHNT and CDR2 YYREEE (reference sequence). The length of the CDR3 is 16 residues. Only one heparinised blood draw was taken per donor, and its volume averaged approximately 0.11 L. CD45RO/CCR7/CD25/CD127/CD95/CD27 sorting isolated CD4+ naive, central memory, regulatory and stem cell-like memory cells. Investigators reverse transcribed all isolated RNA, so they sequenced expressed TCRB transcripts. TCRdb's table, derived via immunoSEQ multiplex PCR, lists solely in-frame clones and lacks some. The sample lists 250,000 to 350,000 clones; approximately 14% were seen once.

This receptor was taken from a man aged 25 to 45 with type 1 diabetes. The V gene is TRBV5-4, the J gene TRBJ2-5; 12 bases match TRBD2. Source material: naive CD4+ T cells from blood. The CDR3: CASSSWTSGMAETQYF. The CDR3 nucleotides are TGTGCCAGCAGCTCCTGGACTAGCGGGATGGCAGAGACCCAGTACTTC. The whole variable domain, remainder taken from reference TRBV5-4 and TRBJ2-5, is ETGVTQSPTHLIKTRGQQVTLRCSSQSGHNTVSWYQQALGQGPQFIFQYYREEENGRGNFPPRFSGLQFPNYSSELNVNALELDDSALYLCASSSWTSGMAETQYFGPGTRLLVL.